This entry lists 17 T cell receptor beta chains sequenced from one sample in a study of cytomegalovirus exposure and HLA in healthy donors. Primers for the PCR totalled 60 Vbeta and 13 Jbeta. Here immunoSEQ multiplex PCR was the method, and the copy in TCRdb shows in-frame clones only, minus some. The table lists about 220,000 clones, about 77% of them singletons. Sample: PBMCs. These TCRs come from a woman aged 25 to 39 in good health and CMV-seronegative.

The V gene is TRBV14, the J gene TRBJ1-2; weak D call: TRBD1 (5 bases). This CDR3 spans 14 amino acids. Germline V gene lookup returns CDR1 SGHDN and CDR2 FVKESK. The germline V and J ends were trimmed by 1 base and 8 bases, with 14 bases remaining between them. The CDR3 coding sequence is TGTGCCAGCAGCCAAGTTCGGGGGGAGGGCGGCTACACCTTC. Its translation: CASSQVRGEGGYTF.

CDR3 sequence (DNA): TGCGCCAGTAAAGTTGGGGCAGGGAAAAATTCACCCCTCCACTTT. Translation gives CASKVGAGKNSPLHF. The chain is built from TRBV5-1 and TRBJ1-6; possibly TRBD1 for D (5 bases). Deletions cut 8 bases from V and 7 bases from J, with 19 bases between. Germline loops: CDR1 SGHRS, CDR2 YFSETQ. This CDR3 has 15 amino acids.

In its sample, this clone was seen a few times. The V call is TRBV11-2, the J call TRBJ2-5, with D tentatively TRBD2 (6 bases). The J call may be in error: the DNA end matches TRBJ2-7 better. CDR1 and CDR2 (germline): SGHAT, FQNNGV. The CDR3 runs 11 residues. CDR3: CASSRTNEQYF. The CDR3 nucleotides read TGTGCCAGCAGCAGGACTAACGAGCAGTACTTC.

The V gene is TRBV6-6, the J gene TRBJ2-1; possibly TRBD2 for D (6 bases). CDR1 and CDR2 (germline): MNHNY, SVGAGI (reference sequence). V was pared by 4 bases and J by 6 bases, with 19 bases between. This CDR3 has 16 amino acids. The DNA of the CDR3 is TGTGCCAGCAGTTTCGCGGGGAGAGGTGGTGGCAATGAGCAGTTCTTC. Its protein is CASSFAGRGGGNEQFF.

This clone has only one observation. V usage is TRBV5-1 and J usage is TRBJ2-5, with 8 bases lining up with TRBD2. The CDR3 is made up of 13 amino acids. The germline CDR1 and CDR2 sequences are SGHRS and YFSETQ. Losses at the gene ends were 6 bases for V and 2 bases for J; bases not matched to a gene: 3. The CDR3 here is CASTTSGQETQYF. CDR3 bases: TGCGCCAGCACTACTAGCGGACAAGAGACCCAGTACTTC.

V gene TRBV7-8 combines with J gene TRBJ1-3; D is unresolved. The CDR3 is 17 residues long. Germline values: CDR1 SGHVS, CDR2 FQNEAQ. V was trimmed by 3 bases and J by 0 bases, leaving 15 bases between them. CDR3 amino acids: CASSLTSRQHSGNTIYF. CDR3 in DNA: TGTGCCAGCAGCTTGACCTCCAGGCAGCACTCTGGAAACACCATATATTTT.

This chain uses TRBV6-5 with TRBJ2-5; weak D call: TRBD2 (6 bases). Germline V CDR1 and CDR2: MNHEY, SVGAGI. Between the trimmed V and J ends, which lost 4 bases and 0 bases, there was a span of 15 bases. This CDR3 region has 16 residues. The CDR3 DNA reads TGTGCCAGCAGTTTGATCGAGCGGGTGGACCAAGAGACCCAGTACTTC. Encoded protein: CASSLIERVDQETQYF.

A few counts support this clone. The rearrangement uses TRBV6-5 and TRBJ2-7; 7 nucleotides line up with TRBD1. J was trimmed by 1 base and V by 4 bases; bases with no gene match: 4. CDR3 size: 14 residues. CDR1 is MNHEY and CDR2 is SVGAGI in the germline V gene. The CDR3 DNA sequence: TGTGCCAGCAGTTCCTTGGACAGGTCCTACGAGCAGTACTTC. It is translated as CASSSLDRSYEQYF.

The chain links TRBV5-1 to TRBJ2-5; 10 bases align to TRBD1. Trimming at V came to 4 bases and at J to 4 bases, leaving 10 bases not matched to a gene. Germline assignment: CDR1 SGHRS and CDR2 YFSETQ. CDR3 length: 16 amino acids. The DNA of the CDR3 is TGCGCCAGCAGCCCTTCCGGGACAGGGGAGGTAGAGACCCAGTACTTC. Encoded protein: CASSPSGTGEVETQYF.

This clone has just one count. The rearrangement links TRBV10-3 to TRBJ2-7; D is possibly TRBD2 (5 bases). Germline V gene sequence: CDR1 ENHRY, CDR2 SYGVKD. V was shortened by 6 bases and J by 2 bases, with 17 bases between the two germline ends. The CDR3 has 15 residues. The CDR3: CAIRGTGARAYEQYF. CDR3 coding DNA: TGTGCCATCAGAGGTACGGGCGCGCGGGCCTACGAGCAGTACTTC.

The chain uses TRBV6-5 and TRBJ1-1, with D possibly matching TRBD1 (6 bases). The CDR3 consists of 16 residues. CDR1 is MNHEY, CDR2 SVGAGI, per germline. Trimming removed 4 bases at V and 0 bases at J, with 15 bases between. The CDR3 DNA sequence: TGTGCCAGCAGTTTATACAGGGACACGTTGAACACTGAAGCTTTCTTT. It encodes CASSLYRDTLNTEAFF.

The chain has TRBV5-1 and TRBJ2-1, with a weak D call TRBD1 (5 bases). The CDR3 is 19 residues long. The V end was cut by 3 bases, the J end by 6 bases, with 28 bases between. In germline, CDR1 is SGHRS, CDR2 YFSETQ. The CDR3 DNA follows: TGCGCCAGCAGCTATAGTTCCACAGGAGTTGGTAAGGACATCAATGAGCAGTTCTTC. Translating gives CASSYSSTGVGKDINEQFF.

The genes are TRBV11-3 and TRBJ2-7; 9 positions agree with TRBD1. J lost 3 bases, V lost 5 bases, and 2 bases had no gene match. Germline CDR1 SGHNT, CDR2 YENEEA. The CDR3 is 13 residues long. CDR3 sequence (DNA): TGTGCCAGCAGCCCGACAGGGGGCTACGAGCAGTACTTC. Translating gives CASSPTGGYEQYF.

V gene TRBV2 combines with J gene TRBJ2-5; weak D call: TRBD1 (6 bases). Germline V gene sequence: CDR1 SNHLY, CDR2 FYNNEI. The CDR3 contains 13 residues. Trimming cost V 2 bases and J 5 bases, with 9 bases left between them. CDR3 amino acids: CASSESGVETQYF. CDR3 bases: TGTGCCAGCAGTGAATCAGGGGTGGAGACCCAGTACTTC.

This chain joins TRBV4-1 and TRBJ1-5; possibly TRBD1 for D (5 bases). Germline CDR1 is MGHRA and CDR2 is YSYEKL. This CDR3 spans 14 amino acids. The V and J ends lost 2 bases and 5 bases respectively, with 10 bases between them. Here the CDR3 DNA reads TGCGCCAGCAGCCAAATACAAGGGGATCAGCCCCAGCATTTT. Amino acid sequence: CASSQIQGDQPQHF.

This clone was picked up one time. The rearrangement links TRBV30 to TRBJ2-5; TRBD1 is a possible D gene (6 bases). The J call may be incorrect, as the DNA end agrees better with TRBJ2-7. Germline assignment: CDR1 GTSNPN and CDR2 SVGIG (reference sequence). The length of the CDR3 is 14 residues. The CDR3 is CAWTPGVAAYEQYF. CDR3 bases: TGTGCCTGGACCCCAGGGGTGGCCGCCTACGAGCAGTACTTC.

The rearrangement uses TRBV6-1 and TRBJ1-5; D call uncertain. Germline V CDR1 and CDR2: MNHNS, SASEGT. V shed 7 bases and J shed 6 bases, with 16 bases lying between them. The CDR3 runs 14 residues. The CDR3 sequence is CASTEGLVPQPQHF. CDR3 coding DNA: TGTGCCAGCACGGAGGGCTTGGTACCTCAGCCCCAGCATTTT.